A single sample is the source of the 10 T cell receptor beta chains below, sequenced in a study of blood T cells in healthy people across ages. A second PCR of roughly 7 to 11 cycles used a sample-barcoded 5' primer and a J-beta primer mix. MiXCR, run by TCRdb on the 5' RACE reads, gives a single entry per CDR3 protein. This table has some 790,000 distinct CDR3 sequences, around 28% appearing once. The specimen sequenced was blood. Receptors were obtained from a woman of 80 years or more in good health.

The chain joins TRBV2 to TRBJ2-2; 15 positions match TRBD2. There are 17 residues in the CDR3. V was pared by 3 bases and J by 5 bases, with 4 bases of the junction left unmatched. The germline CDR1 and CDR2 sequences are SNHLY and FYNNEI. CDR3 in amino acids: CASSDGLAGGPTGELFF. In DNA, the CDR3 is TGTGCCAGCAGTGACGGACTAGCGGGGGGGCCGACCGGGGAGCTGTTTTTT.

This clonotype showed up just a few times. The chain is built from TRBV4-3 and TRBJ2-1; tentatively, D is TRBD2 (5 bases). Germline loops: CDR1 LGHNA, CDR2 YSLEER. This CDR3 comprises 13 residues. Trimming removed 1 base from V and 12 bases from J, with 13 bases in between. CDR3 protein: CASSQGSSRGQFF. The CDR3 region has the DNA TGCGCCAGCAGCCAAGGCTCTTCCCGGGGGCAGTTCTTC.

The CDR3 DNA reads TGTGCCATCTACCTCGAGACCCAGTACTTC. Amino acids: CAIYLETQYF. The rearrangement joins TRBV6-1 to TRBJ2-5; no clear D gene. Germline lookup yields CDR1 MNHNS and CDR2 SASEGT. The CDR3 consists of 10 residues. Deletions cut 10 bases from V and 5 bases from J, with 8 bases between.

To note about this clonotype: A much bigger clone sits one base away, suggesting this may be a read error. Because it lacks the conserved phenylalanine or tryptophan at the end, this CDR3 is likely a read error. This rearrangement joins TRBV20-1 to TRBJ1-2; no clear D. The V gene's germline CDR1 is DFQATT and CDR2 SNEGSKA (reference sequence). The CDR3 has 10 residues. Trimming pared 4 bases from V and 0 bases from J, leaving 0 bases between. CDR3: CSATNYGYTC. In nucleotides, the CDR3 is TGCAGTGCTACTAACTATGGCTACACCTGC.

A word on this clonotype: A read error may explain this, as a much larger clone is one base away. The chain is built from TRBV12-3 or TRBV12-4 and TRBJ1-2; D is unresolved. The CDR3 length is 15 residues. The CDR3 DNA reads TGTGCCAACAGTTTCTCTGGGGTAGCTAACTATGGCTACACCTTC. It yields the protein CANSFSGVANYGYTF.

This clonotype was recorded at least ten times. V and J are TRBV5-6 and TRBJ2-5, with D possibly TRBD2 on 5 matching bases. CDR1 is SGHDT and CDR2 is YYEEEE in the germline V gene. CDR3 length equals 13 residues. Trimming removed 4 bases at V and 4 bases at J, with 11 bases between. The DNA of the CDR3 is TGTGCCAGCAGCCGAGGGATCTTAGAGACCCAGTACTTC. Amino acid sequence: CASSRGILETQYF. Looking up the rest from reference TRBV5-6 and TRBJ2-5 gives the full variable domain: DAGVTQSPTHLIKTRGQQVTLRCSPKSGHDTVSWYQQALGQGPQFIFQYYEEEERQRGNFPDRFSGHQFPNYSSELNVNALLLGDSALYLCASSRGILETQYFGPGTRLLVL.

This clonotype has at least ten counts. The V and J genes are TRBV7-2 and TRBJ2-1; D not resolved. V lost 5 bases and J 0 bases, leaving 11 bases between the germline ends. Germline V lookup: CDR1 SGHTA, CDR2 FQGNSA. The CDR3 extends over 15 amino acids. The CDR3 spells CASSPHDLSYNEQFF. The CDR3 DNA follows: TGTGCCAGCAGCCCCCACGACCTCTCCTACAATGAGCAGTTCTTC. Full variable domain (missing parts from reference TRBV7-2 and TRBJ2-1): GAGVSQSPSNKVTEKGKDVELRCDPISGHTALYWYRQSLGQGLEFLIYFQGNSAPDKSGLPSDRFSAERTGGSVSTLTIQRTQQEDSAVYLCASSPHDLSYNEQFFGPGTRLTVL.

This clonotype was recorded at least ten times. The V gene is TRBV5-6, the J gene TRBJ2-7; D remains unclear. The CDR3 contains 13 residues. V lost 2 bases to trimming and J lost 6 bases, with 12 bases between them. Germline CDR1 is SGHDT and CDR2 is YYEEEE. CDR3 sequence reads: CASSFRVPSEQYF. The CDR3 DNA reads TGTGCCAGCAGCTTCCGGGTCCCTTCCGAGCAGTACTTC.

As for this clonotype: This may come from a read error, since a much larger clone is one base off. This sequence joins TRBV20-1 and TRBJ2-1; 13 nucleotides agree with TRBD2. CDR3 length: 14 amino acids. CDR1 is DFQATT, CDR2 SNEGSKA, per germline (reference sequence). The V segment lost 3 bases and the J segment 9 bases; nucleotides outside the gene matches: 5. In DNA form, the CDR3 reads TGCAGTGCTAGGACTAGCGGGGGGAGAAGTGAGCAGTTCTTC. It encodes CSARTSGGRSEQFF.

This clonotype has at least ten counts. The chain joins TRBV18 to TRBJ2-6, with 8 bases that match TRBD1. CDR1 KGHSH and CDR2 LQKENI come from the germline V gene. The CDR3 sequence is 17 residues long. V shed 5 bases and J 2 bases; nucleotides not matched to a gene: 8. In nucleotides, the CDR3 is TGTGCCAGCTCATTCGGACAGGGAGCGGCTGGGGCCAACGTCCTGACTTTC. Protein sequence: CASSFGQGAAGANVLTF.